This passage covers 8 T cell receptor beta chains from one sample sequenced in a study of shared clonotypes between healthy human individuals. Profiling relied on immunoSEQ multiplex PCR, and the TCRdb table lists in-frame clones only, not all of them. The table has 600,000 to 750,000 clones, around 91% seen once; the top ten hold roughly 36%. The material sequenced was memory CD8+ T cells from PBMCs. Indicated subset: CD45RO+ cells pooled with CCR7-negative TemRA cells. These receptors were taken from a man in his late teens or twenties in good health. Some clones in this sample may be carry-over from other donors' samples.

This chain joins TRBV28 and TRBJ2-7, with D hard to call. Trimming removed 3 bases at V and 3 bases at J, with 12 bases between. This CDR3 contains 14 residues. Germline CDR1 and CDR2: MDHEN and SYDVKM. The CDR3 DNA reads TGTGCCAGCAGTTTTAGGGCCTTGAGCTACGAGCAGTACTTC. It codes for CASSFRALSYEQYF. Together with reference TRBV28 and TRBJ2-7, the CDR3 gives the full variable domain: DVKVTQSSRYLVKRTGEKVFLECVQDMDHENMFWYRQDPGLGLRLIYFSYDVKMKEKGDIPEGYSVSREKKERFSLILESASTNQTSMYLCASSFRALSYEQYFGPGTRLTVT.

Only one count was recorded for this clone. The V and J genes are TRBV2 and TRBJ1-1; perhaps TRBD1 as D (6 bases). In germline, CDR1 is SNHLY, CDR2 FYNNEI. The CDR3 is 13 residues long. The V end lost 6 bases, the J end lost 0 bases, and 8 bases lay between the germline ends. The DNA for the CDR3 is TGTGCCAGCAGAAGACAGGTGAACACTGAAGCTTTCTTT. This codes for CASRRQVNTEAFF.

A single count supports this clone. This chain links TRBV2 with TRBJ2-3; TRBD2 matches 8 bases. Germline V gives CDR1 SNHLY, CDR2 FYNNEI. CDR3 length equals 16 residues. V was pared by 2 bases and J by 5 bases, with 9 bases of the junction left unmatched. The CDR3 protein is CASSEFLAGGGDTQYF. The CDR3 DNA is TGTGCCAGCAGTGAATTCCTAGCGGGTGGCGGAGATACGCAGTATTTT.

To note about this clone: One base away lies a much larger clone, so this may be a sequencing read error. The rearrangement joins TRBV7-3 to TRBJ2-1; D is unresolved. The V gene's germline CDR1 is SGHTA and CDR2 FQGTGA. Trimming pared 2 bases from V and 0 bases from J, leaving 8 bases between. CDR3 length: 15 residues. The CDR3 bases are TGTGCCAGCAGCTTAGGGCTGAGCTCCTACAATGAGCAGTTCTTC. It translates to CASSLGLSSYNEQFF.

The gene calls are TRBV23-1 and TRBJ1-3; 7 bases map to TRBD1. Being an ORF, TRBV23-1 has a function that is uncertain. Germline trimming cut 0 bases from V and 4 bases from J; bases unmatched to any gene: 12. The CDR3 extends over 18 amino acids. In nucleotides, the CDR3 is TGCGCCAGCAGTCAATCTCAGCGCCAGGGGGTTAGAGGAAACACCATATATTTT. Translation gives CASSQSQRQGVRGNTIYF.

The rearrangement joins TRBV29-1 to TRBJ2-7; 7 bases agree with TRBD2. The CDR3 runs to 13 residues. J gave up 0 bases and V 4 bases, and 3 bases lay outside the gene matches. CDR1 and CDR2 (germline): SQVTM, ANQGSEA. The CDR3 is CSVGGSNSYEQYF. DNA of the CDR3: TGCAGCGTTGGCGGGAGTAACTCCTACGAGCAGTACTTC.

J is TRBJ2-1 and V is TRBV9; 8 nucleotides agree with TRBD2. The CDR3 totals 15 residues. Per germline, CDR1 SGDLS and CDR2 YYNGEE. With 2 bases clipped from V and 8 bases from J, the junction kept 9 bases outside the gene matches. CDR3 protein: CASSVRGGLVDEQFF. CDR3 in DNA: TGTGCCAGCAGCGTTCGCGGGGGACTAGTCGATGAGCAGTTCTTC. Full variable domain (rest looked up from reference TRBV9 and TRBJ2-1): DSGVTQTPKHLITATGQRVTLRCSPRSGDLSVYWYQQSLDQGLQFLIQYYNGEERAKGNILERFSAQQFPDLHSELNLSSLELGDSALYFCASSVRGGLVDEQFFGPGTRLTVL.

CDR3 amino acids: CASSQRSGYEQYF. For the CDR3, the DNA is TGCGCCAGCAGCCAAAGGTCGGGCTACGAGCAGTACTTC. The chain couples TRBV4-1 to TRBJ2-7; no definite D call. CDR1 MGHRA and CDR2 YSYEKL come from the germline V gene. The CDR3 has 13 residues. Trimming removed 2 bases from V and 3 bases from J, with 8 bases in between.